These 3 T cell receptor beta chains originate from one sample sequenced in a study of technical replicates of blood from a handful of donors. Clones were sequenced by immunoSEQ multiplex PCR, and TCRdb holds only the in-frame ones, with some missing. The sample consists of 60,000 to 90,000 clones, roughly 96% of them appearing once. Sequencing was done on a sample of T cells isolated from PBMCs. Receptors were obtained from a human donor in good health.

This chain links TRBV6-5 with TRBJ2-7, with D unresolved. The CDR3 contains 12 residues. Germline-derived CDR1 and CDR2 are MNHEY and SVGAGI. With 5 bases removed from V and 2 bases from J, the gap between germline ends came to 7 bases. Written as DNA, the CDR3 is TGTGCCAGCAGTCCCCAGACCTACGAGCAGTACTTC. Translating it yields CASSPQTYEQYF.

CDR3 loop: CASRRTGGSYEQYF. CDR3 DNA sequence: TGTGCCAGCAGACGGACAGGGGGGTCCTACGAGCAGTACTTC. The chain links TRBV6-5 to TRBJ2-7; TRBD1 matches 10 bases. The trim removed 6 bases at V and 1 base at J, leaving 3 bases unmatched. Germline CDR1 is MNHEY and CDR2 is SVGAGI. The CDR3 spans 14 residues.

This clone was detected once. V is TRBV27 and J is TRBJ2-6; no reliable D call. The CDR3 consists of 19 residues. Trimming left V 3 bases short and J 0 bases short, with 18 bases between. Germline CDR1 MNHEY, CDR2 SMNVEV (reference sequence). The CDR3 loop is CASSFTYQSWSSGANVLTF. The DNA for the CDR3 is TGTGCCAGCAGTTTTACATACCAGTCTTGGAGCTCTGGGGCCAACGTCCTGACTTTC.